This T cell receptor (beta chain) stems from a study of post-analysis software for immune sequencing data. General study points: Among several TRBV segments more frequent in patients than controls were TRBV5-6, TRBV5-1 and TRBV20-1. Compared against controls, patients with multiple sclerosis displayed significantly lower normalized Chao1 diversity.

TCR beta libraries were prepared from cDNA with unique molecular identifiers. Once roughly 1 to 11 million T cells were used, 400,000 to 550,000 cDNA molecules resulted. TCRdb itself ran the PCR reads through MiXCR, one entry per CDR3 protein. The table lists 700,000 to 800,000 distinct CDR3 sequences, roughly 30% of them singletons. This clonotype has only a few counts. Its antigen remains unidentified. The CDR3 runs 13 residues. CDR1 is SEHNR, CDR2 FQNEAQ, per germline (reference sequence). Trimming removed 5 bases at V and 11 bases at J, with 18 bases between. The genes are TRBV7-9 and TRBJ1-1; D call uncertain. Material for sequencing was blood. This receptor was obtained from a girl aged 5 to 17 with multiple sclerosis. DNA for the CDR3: TGTGCCAGCAGCCGTGGGAGAACCGTTGAGGCTTTCTTT. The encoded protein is CASSRGRTVEAFF.